Each of the 7 T cell receptor beta chains below was sequenced from the same sample in a study of cytomegalovirus exposure and HLA in healthy donors (TCRdb year 2017). Library prep was done by the immunoSEQ multiplex PCR assay. The multiplex PCR relied on a mix of 60 forward primers for TCR Vbeta segments and 13 reverse primers for TCR Jbeta segments. As stored in TCRdb, this immuneACCESS dataset retains in-frame rearrangements with V and J assigned. A fraction of the clones does not appear; measured against another copy, unresolved V genes explain less than half of the discrepancy, and the remainder lacks a known reason. This sample has about 130,000 clones in its table, and about 74% of those were observed once. The ten biggest clones cover 4.2% of the sample. Sequencing used PBMCs. The receptor set was obtained from a woman between 45 and 60 years old in good health and CMV-seropositive.

J is TRBJ1-2 and V is TRBV29-1; D might be TRBD1 (6 bases). The CDR3 is 13 residues long. Germline CDR1 and CDR2: SQVTM and ANQGSEA. The ends were cut back, 4 bases at V and 2 bases at J, with 11 bases in the middle. CDR3 loop: CSVATDRNYGYTF. CDR3 nucleotide sequence: TGCAGCGTTGCAACCGACAGGAACTATGGCTACACCTTC.

In nucleotides, the CDR3 is TGTGCCAGCTCACCACTAAACGGTGCGGGCAATGAGCAGTTCTTC. Translating it yields CASSPLNGAGNEQFF. The genes are TRBV18 and TRBJ2-1, with D possibly TRBD2 on 5 matching bases. This CDR3 is 15 amino acids long. V was cut by 1 base and J by 6 bases, with 13 bases left in between. Germline CDR1 and CDR2: KGHSH and LQKENI.

The chain uses TRBV10-3 and TRBJ2-1, with 12 bases aligning to TRBD2. V lost 10 bases and J lost 6; bases outside the gene matches: 4. The CDR3 totals 13 residues. Germline CDR1 ENHRY, CDR2 SYGVKD. CDR3 DNA: TGTGCCACAGGACTAGCGGGGAGCAATGAGCAGTTCTTC. This sequence encodes CATGLAGSNEQFF.

This clone was found once. The J gene is TRBJ1-4, the V gene TRBV7-9, with TRBD1 matching 11 bases. Germline assignment: CDR1 SEHNR and CDR2 FQNEAQ (reference sequence). The CDR3 is 15 residues long. Trimming took 6 bases from V and 9 from J; bases not matched to a gene: 9. The CDR3 reads CASSWDRGLNKKLFF. In DNA form, the CDR3 reads TGTGCCAGCAGTTGGGACAGGGGGTTAAATAAAAAACTGTTTTTT. Full variable domain (outside the CDR3, taken from reference TRBV7-9 and TRBJ1-4): DTGVSQNPRHKITKRGQNVTFRCDPISEHNRLYWYRQTLGQGPEFLTYFQNEAQLEKSRLLSDRFSAERPKGSFSTLEIQRTEQGDSAMYLCASSWDRGLNKKLFFGSGTQLSVL.

This clone was recorded only once. The chain combines TRBV29-1 with TRBJ2-1; TRBD1 is a possible D gene (5 bases). The CDR3 contains 16 residues. Trimming took off 6 bases at V and 4 bases at J, with 22 bases between the two ends. The germline V gene has CDR1 SQVTM and CDR2 ANQGSEA. CDR3 loop: CSVYLGIGESYNEQFF. As DNA, the CDR3 is TGCAGCGTCTACCTAGGAATAGGGGAATCTTACAATGAGCAGTTCTTC.

This chain connects TRBV20-1 to TRBJ2-3; D is unresolved. Germline V CDR1 and CDR2: DFQATT, SNEGSKA (reference sequence). The CDR3 length is 11 residues. Trimming left V 5 bases short and J 4 bases short, with 7 bases between. The CDR3 DNA reads as TGCAGTGCTTTTAGTTCAGATACGCAGTATTTT. As protein: CSAFSSDTQYF.

V is TRBV9 and J is TRBJ2-7, with 7 bases identical to TRBD1. Trimming took 7 bases from V and 3 from J; bases not matched to a gene: 16. This CDR3 spans 16 amino acids. Germline CDR1 SGDLS, CDR2 YYNGEE. The CDR3 protein is CASDLYPWDRVYEQYF. In DNA, the CDR3 is TGTGCCAGCGACCTATACCCGTGGGACAGAGTCTACGAGCAGTACTTC.